The clone carrying this TCR beta chain was picked up a small number of times. Its antigen remains unidentified. The record originates from a study of T cell repertoires in cytomegalovirus infection. Study-level information: CMV epitopes in the study were HLA-C-restricted (recently identified) and HLA-B-restricted (well studied). Through public TCR beta signatures, both CMV infection and matching HLA type were indicated. Findings of the study overall: Within the response measured ex vivo, HLA-C-restricted CMV-specific TCR beta clonotypes were dominant.

MiXCR, applied by TCRdb to the reads, yields one record per CDR3 protein. Of about 570,000 distinct CDR3 sequences listed, approximately 40% are singletons. Trimming stripped 3 bases from V and 10 bases from J, with 13 bases between. The CDR3 sequence is 14 residues long. This receptor was taken from a human donor in good health (CMV status not recorded). Some clones in this sample may be carry-over from other donors' samples. The chain combines TRBV12-3 or TRBV12-4 with TRBJ1-6; no clear D gene. The specimen was cultured PBMCs, collected from culture after CMV antigen stimulation. CDR3: CASSFAGWESPLHF. CDR3 nucleotides: TGTGCCAGCAGTTTCGCGGGTTGGGAGTCACCCCTCCACTTT.